The next 6 T cell receptor beta chains were all read from a single sample in a study of blood T cell repertoires in COVID-19 (dated by TCRdb to between 2020 and 2021). Receptors were amplified or captured by the immunoSEQ multiplex PCR assay. TCRdb mirrors the immuneACCESS table, restricted to in-frame sequences. Some clones are absent from its copies; in checked studies, under half trace to an unresolved V gene, and the reason for the others is unknown. Counted in this sample were about 160,000 clones; approximately 90% of them appeared once. The ten top clones hold about 2.3% of the sample. Sequencing was done on a sample of peripheral blood. The receptor set was obtained from a man younger than 30 with acute or convalescent COVID-19.

V gene TRBV9 combines with J gene TRBJ2-5; 8 positions match TRBD2. CDR1 is SGDLS and CDR2 is YYNGEE in the germline V gene. J gave up 4 bases and V 3 bases, and 11 bases lay outside the gene matches. There are 16 residues in the CDR3. DNA for the CDR3: TGTGCCAGCAGCGCCGGGGGGGGGAACCCCGCAGAGACCCAGTACTTC. Amino acid sequence: CASSAGGGNPAETQYF.

This sequence joins TRBV12-5 and TRBJ1-5; 10 bases are shared with TRBD1. CDR1 is LGHNT and CDR2 is FRNRAP in the germline V gene. V was pared by 4 bases and J by 5 bases, with 11 bases of the junction left unmatched. The CDR3 contains 17 residues. This CDR3 is CASGSTSGQGLYQPQHF. CDR3 DNA sequence: TGTGCTAGTGGTTCAACCTCGGGACAGGGGTTGTATCAGCCCCAGCATTTT.

The chain carries TRBV19 and TRBJ2-3; 11 nucleotides match TRBD1. CDR3 length equals 18 residues. Germline CDR1 reads LNHDA; CDR2 reads SQIVND (reference sequence). Germline trimming cut 0 bases from V and 0 bases from J; bases unmatched to any gene: 5. The CDR3 protein is CASSIDLGQGVSTDTQYF. CDR3 nucleotide sequence: TGTGCCAGTAGTATAGATCTGGGACAGGGGGTGAGCACAGATACGCAGTATTTT.

This clone has just a few counts. The chain employs TRBV11-2 and TRBJ2-6; TRBD1 matches at 12 bases. Germline V gene sequence: CDR1 SGHAT, CDR2 FQNNGV. With 4 bases clipped from V and 4 bases from J, the junction kept 5 bases outside the gene matches. The CDR3 runs 17 residues. CDR3 nucleotides: TGTGCCAGCAGCTCGGGACAGGGGGCAAGAGGGGCCAACGTCCTGACTTTC. As protein: CASSSGQGARGANVLTF.

The chain links TRBV7-8 to TRBJ1-2; 12 positions match TRBD1. The germline V gene has CDR1 SGHVS and CDR2 FQNEAQ. V shed 2 bases, J shed 0 bases, and the junction held 7 bases outside the gene matches. The CDR3 runs to 18 residues. The CDR3 DNA follows: TGTGCCAGCAGCTTAACCCCGGGACAGGGGGCCTCTAACTATGGCTACACCTTC. Amino acids: CASSLTPGQGASNYGYTF.

This clone was recorded once. The J gene is TRBJ2-5, the V gene TRBV29-1; TRBD2 aligns across 13 bases. This CDR3 has 14 residues. The germline V gene has CDR1 SQVTM and CDR2 ANQGSEA. The V segment lost 6 bases and the J segment 1 base; nucleotides outside the gene matches: 2. CDR3 DNA sequence: TGCAGCGTAGGGACTAGCGGGACCCAAGAGACCCAGTACTTC. It yields the protein CSVGTSGTQETQYF.